This is a list of T cell receptor beta chains from one sample in a study of blood T cell repertoires in COVID-19. Produced via immunoSEQ multiplex PCR; TCRdb's table is partial and in-frame only. The repertoire holds 300,000 to 350,000 clones, with 75% to 95% as singletons. The source material was peripheral blood. The receptor source for this set is a woman between 25 and 40 years old with COVID-19, enrolled during active disease. CDR3s include the opening cysteine and the closing phenylalanine or tryptophan. The order of the fields is J gene, clone size, V gene, D gene, CDR3 DNA, CDR3 protein. A D gene is named only where the DNA matches it firmly. A row's size may be missing; if present it is once, few, many or a size class.

j_call: TRBJ2-7; clone_size: -; v_call: TRBV7-2; d_call: -; cdr3_nt: TGTGCCAGCAGCTTAGGGCAGATACAATACTACGAGCAGTACTTC; cdr3_aa: CASSLGQIQYYEQYF
j_call: TRBJ2-1; clone_size: once; v_call: TRBV7-9; d_call: TRBD1; cdr3_nt: TGTGCCAGCAGCTCACTTCAACCGGGACAGGGGGTATATGAGCAGTTCTTC; cdr3_aa: CASSSLQPGQGVYEQFF
j_call: TRBJ1-3; clone_size: -; v_call: TRBV5-5; d_call: TRBD1; cdr3_nt: TGTGCCAGCAGCTTGGGGGACAGTCGGAACTCTGGAAACACCATATATTTT; cdr3_aa: CASSLGDSRNSGNTIYF
j_call: TRBJ2-7; clone_size: -; v_call: TRBV7-2; d_call: -; cdr3_nt: TGTGCCAGCAGCTTGGCGCGGGACAGTGGCGAGCAGTACTTC; cdr3_aa: CASSLARDSGEQYF
j_call: TRBJ2-3; clone_size: -; v_call: TRBV7-2; d_call: TRBD2; cdr3_nt: TGTGCCAGCAGCGAACTAGCGGGAGGGCTAGATACGCAGTATTTT; cdr3_aa: CASSELAGGLDTQYF
j_call: TRBJ2-5; clone_size: -; v_call: TRBV29-1; d_call: TRBD1; cdr3_nt: TGCAGCGTTGAAGAGGCGGACAGGGGGAAGACCCAGTACTTC; cdr3_aa: CSVEEADRGKTQYF
j_call: TRBJ2-7; clone_size: -; v_call: TRBV27; d_call: TRBD2; cdr3_nt: TGTGCCAGCAGTTTAGAAGGGGGACTAGCGGGACGCTCCTACGAGCAGTACTTC; cdr3_aa: CASSLEGGLAGRSYEQYF
j_call: TRBJ2-7; clone_size: -; v_call: TRBV4-2; d_call: TRBD2; cdr3_nt: TGTGCCAGCAGCCAAGATGAGGGAGGGGCCTACGAGCAGTACTTC; cdr3_aa: CASSQDEGGAYEQYF
j_call: TRBJ2-6; clone_size: -; v_call: TRBV30; d_call: -; cdr3_nt: TGTGCCTGGAGTGTACATAGAGGGTTCTTAATTCCCGGGGCCAACGTCCTGACTTTC; cdr3_aa: CAWSVHRGFLIPGANVLTF
j_call: TRBJ2-1; clone_size: -; v_call: TRBV5-1; d_call: TRBD2; cdr3_nt: TGCGCCAGCAACGGGGGACTACTCAACAATGAGCAGTTCTTC; cdr3_aa: CASNGGLLNNEQFF
j_call: TRBJ1-4; clone_size: -; v_call: TRBV14; d_call: -; cdr3_nt: TGTGCCAGCAGCCAAGGAGGGGGGGCGCTTGAAAAACTGTTTTTT; cdr3_aa: CASSQGGGALEKLFF
j_call: TRBJ1-5; clone_size: -; v_call: TRBV5-8; d_call: -; cdr3_nt: TGTGCCAGCAGCTTGGGTAACACAGGGAGCAATCAGCCCCAGCATTTT; cdr3_aa: CASSLGNTGSNQPQHF
j_call: TRBJ1-3; clone_size: -; v_call: TRBV5-1; d_call: -; cdr3_nt: TGCGCCAGCAGCTTGGCCCCCGTCTCTGGAAACACCATATATTTT; cdr3_aa: CASSLAPVSGNTIYF
j_call: TRBJ2-2; clone_size: -; v_call: TRBV15; d_call: -; cdr3_nt: TGTGCCACCAGCAGTCCCGGGGAGTGGAACACCGGGGAGCTGTTTTTT; cdr3_aa: CATSSPGEWNTGELFF
j_call: TRBJ2-5; clone_size: once; v_call: TRBV28; d_call: TRBD1; cdr3_nt: TGTGCCAGCAGTTCGGACAGGGTCCCAGAGACCCAGTACTTC; cdr3_aa: CASSSDRVPETQYF
j_call: TRBJ2-4; clone_size: -; v_call: TRBV28; d_call: -; cdr3_nt: TGTGCCAGCAGTCCCCCAGGCCACGCCAAAAACATTCAGTACTTC; cdr3_aa: CASSPPGHAKNIQYF
j_call: TRBJ1-3; clone_size: -; v_call: TRBV11-2; d_call: TRBD1; cdr3_nt: TGTGCCAGCAGCCCCCGGGGACAGTCTGGAAACACCATATATTTT; cdr3_aa: CASSPRGQSGNTIYF
j_call: TRBJ1-5; clone_size: -; v_call: TRBV7-9; d_call: TRBD1; cdr3_nt: TGTGCCAGCAGCCGACAGGGTTATCAGCCCCAGCATTTT; cdr3_aa: CASSRQGYQPQHF